Listed below are T cell receptor beta chains from one sample, sequenced in a study of shared clonotypes between healthy human individuals. Here immunoSEQ multiplex PCR was the method, and the copy in TCRdb shows in-frame clones only, minus some. Of roughly 2.1 million clones in the sample, around 93% were seen once. Sequencing used naive CD8+ T cells from PBMCs. The receptors originated from a man in his late teens or twenties in good health. Some clones in this sample may be carry-over from other donors' samples. CDR3s include the opening cysteine and the closing phenylalanine or tryptophan. Each record gives: CDR3 protein, CDR3 DNA, J gene, clone size, D gene, V gene. D genes are given only for firm matches. Expanded clones are given a class, and other clones once, few, many or no size at all.

CASSALDSYTEAFF,TGTGCCAGCAGTGCGCTCGACAGCTACACTGAAGCTTTCTTT,TRBJ1-1,.,.,TRBV27
CASSTAFFAPHNEQFF,TGTGCCAGTAGTACCGCGTTTTTTGCCCCCCACAATGAGCAGTTCTTC,TRBJ2-1,.,.,TRBV19
CASSPGGVEKLFF,TGTGCCAGCAGCCCCGGGGGAGTAGAAAAACTGTTTTTT,TRBJ1-4,.,.,TRBV6-5
CASSSSMNTEAFF,TGTGCCAGCAGTTCCTCTATGAACACTGAAGCTTTCTTT,TRBJ1-1,.,.,TRBV27
CASSASGTGVDEQYF,TGCGCCAGCAGCGCGTCCGGGACAGGGGTGGACGAGCAGTACTTC,TRBJ2-7,.,TRBD1,TRBV5-1
CASSLGGISNEQYF,TGTGCCAGCAGTCTGGGCGGGATTAGCAACGAGCAGTACTTC,TRBJ2-7,.,.,TRBV28
CASSLDRVPTMKQYF,TGTGCCAGCAGTTTAGACAGGGTCCCTACGATGAAGCAGTACTTC,TRBJ2-7,.,TRBD1,TRBV28
CASSLWGHVEKLFF,TGTGCCAGCAGTTTATGGGGCCACGTTGAAAAACTGTTTTTT,TRBJ1-4,.,.,TRBV28
CASSPDRGSEQYF,TGTGCCAGCAGCCCCGACAGGGGATCCGAGCAGTACTTC,TRBJ2-7,.,TRBD1,TRBV7-3
CASSIHAGTENTGELFF,TGTGCCAGCAGTATACATGCCGGGACAGAAAACACCGGGGAGCTGTTTTTT,TRBJ2-2,.,TRBD1,TRBV28
CSVEDTLAGGGEQFF,TGCAGCGTTGAAGATACCCTAGCGGGAGGCGGTGAGCAGTTCTTC,TRBJ2-1,.,TRBD2,TRBV29-1
CASTQAWDSNQPQHF,TGTGCCAGCACCCAAGCCTGGGATAGCAATCAGCCCCAGCATTTT,TRBJ1-5,.,.,TRBV27
CASSFLRVSDYTF,TGTGCCAGCAGTTTCCTGCGGGTGAGTGACTACACCTTC,TRBJ1-2,.,.,TRBV28
CASSQVSGLGPYEQYF,TGCGCCAGCAGCCAAGTTTCGGGGTTGGGGCCCTACGAGCAGTACTTC,TRBJ2-7,.,.,TRBV4-1
CASSLVGGLTYEQYF,TGTGCCAGCAGCTTGGTCGGGGGGCTCACCTACGAGCAGTACTTC,TRBJ2-7,.,.,TRBV5-6
CASSEAGYNEQFF,TGTGCCAGCAGTGAAGCAGGCTACAATGAGCAGTTCTTC,TRBJ2-1,.,.,TRBV25-1
CASSFGGLNQPQHF,TGTGCCAGCAGCTTTGGAGGATTGAATCAGCCCCAGCATTTT,TRBJ1-5,.,.,TRBV7-9
CAWNGWDQRAYTGELFF,TGTGCCTGGAATGGGTGGGACCAGCGGGCCTACACCGGGGAGCTGTTTTTT,TRBJ2-2,.,.,TRBV30
CATLELNEQYF,TGTGCCACGCTGGAACTAAACGAGCAGTACTTC,TRBJ2-7,.,.,TRBV10-3
CASTPSFGGTQYF,TGTGCCAGTACGCCCTCTTTTGGGGGGACCCAGTACTTC,TRBJ2-5,.,.,TRBV19
CASSLARREGPGDTQYF,TGTGCCAGCAGCTTAGCTAGGCGGGAGGGCCCCGGAGATACGCAGTATTTT,TRBJ2-3,.,TRBD2,TRBV13
CASSADTVNEQFF,TGTGCCAGCAGCGCAGACACTGTCAATGAGCAGTTCTTC,TRBJ2-1,.,.,TRBV9
CASSPYLGALGSNQPQHF,TGTGCCAGCAGTCCCTATCTTGGGGCCCTCGGGAGCAATCAGCCCCAGCATTTT,TRBJ1-5,.,.,TRBV27
CASSLSEETQYF,TGTGCCAGCAGCTTATCGGAAGAGACCCAGTACTTC,TRBJ2-5,.,.,TRBV7-9
CASSPGTRKIHEQYF,TGTGCCAGCAGCCCCGGGACAAGGAAAATCCACGAGCAGTACTTC,TRBJ2-7,.,.,TRBV28
CASSKAGVFYNEQFF,TGTGCCAGCAGCAAAGCCGGGGTCTTCTACAATGAGCAGTTCTTC,TRBJ2-1,.,.,TRBV9
CASSLVTSLNTGELFF,TGTGCCAGCAGCTTAGTCACTAGCCTGAACACCGGGGAGCTGTTTTTT,TRBJ2-2,.,.,TRBV7-6
CASSPPTSAEQFF,TGTGCCAGCTCACCACCGACCAGCGCAGAGCAGTTCTTC,TRBJ2-1,.,.,TRBV18
CASSFYASGDSNEQFF,TGTGCCAGCAGTTTTTATGCTAGCGGAGACTCGAATGAGCAGTTCTTC,TRBJ2-1,.,TRBD2,TRBV27
CASSQERGTSTDTQYF,TGCGCCAGCAGCCAAGAACGGGGCACTAGCACAGATACGCAGTATTTT,TRBJ2-3,.,.,TRBV4-3
CASSPGTGFLYEQYF,TGTGCCAGCAGCCCCGGGACAGGGTTTTTGTACGAGCAGTACTTC,TRBJ2-7,.,TRBD1,TRBV27
CASSFPGAKPHGYTF,TGTGCCAGCAGTTTCCCCGGAGCTAAACCTCATGGCTACACCTTC,TRBJ1-2,.,.,TRBV28
CASRDRQGVSYEQYF,TGTGCCAGCAGAGACAGACAGGGGGTCTCCTACGAGCAGTACTTC,TRBJ2-7,.,TRBD1,TRBV7-2
CASSGRDRGPYEQYF,TGTGCCAGCAGCGGCCGGGACAGGGGGCCTTACGAGCAGTACTTC,TRBJ2-7,.,TRBD1,TRBV9
CASSVMWGNEQFF,TGTGCCAGCAGCGTAATGTGGGGGAATGAGCAGTTCTTC,TRBJ2-1,once,.,TRBV9
CASAPAAATEAFF,TGTGCCAGCGCCCCCGCGGCAGCCACTGAAGCTTTCTTT,TRBJ1-1,few,.,TRBV27
CASSWIGLYNEQFF,TGTGCCAGCAGTTGGATCGGGCTTTACAATGAGCAGTTCTTC,TRBJ2-1,.,.,TRBV28
CASSLAGPHLERDYGYTF,TGTGCCAGCAGCTTAGCTGGCCCTCATCTGGAAAGAGACTATGGCTACACCTTC,TRBJ1-2,.,.,TRBV7-2
CASSNRLGSGRAANEQFF,TGTGCCAGCAGTAACCGCTTAGGTAGCGGGAGGGCCGCCAATGAGCAGTTCTTC,TRBJ2-1,.,TRBD2,TRBV27
CSVEEVTLTGELFF,TGCAGCGTTGAAGAGGTGACACTCACCGGGGAGCTGTTTTTT,TRBJ2-2,.,.,TRBV29-1
CASSYATGADTQYF,TGTGCCAGCAGTTACGCGACAGGGGCAGATACGCAGTATTTT,TRBJ2-3,.,TRBD1,TRBV6-5
CASSNILAGLYEQYF,TGTGCCAGCAGTAATATTTTAGCGGGACTTTACGAGCAGTACTTC,TRBJ2-7,.,TRBD2,TRBV2
CASSLHSSRNHYEQYF,TGTGCCAGCAGCTTACATAGTTCCAGGAATCATTACGAGCAGTACTTC,TRBJ2-7,once,.,TRBV7-9
CASSPGTGEQETQYF,TGTGCCAGCAGCCCGGGGACAGGGGAACAAGAGACCCAGTACTTC,TRBJ2-5,once,TRBD1,TRBV5-4
CASSRGEGNQPQHF,TGTGCCAGCAGCAGGGGGGAAGGCAATCAGCCCCAGCATTTT,TRBJ1-5,.,.,TRBV14
CASSVSTPGQGRYEQYF,TGTGCCAGCAGTGTGTCGACCCCGGGACAGGGGAGGTACGAGCAGTACTTC,TRBJ2-7,.,TRBD1,TRBV2
CASSVGGDEQFF,TGTGCCAGCAGCGTGGGGGGTGATGAGCAGTTCTTC,TRBJ2-1,.,.,TRBV7-3
CASSSPPASEKLFF,TGTGCCAGCAGTTCCCCCCCTGCGAGTGAAAAACTGTTTTTT,TRBJ1-4,.,.,TRBV6-6
CASSTRKSPIMNTEAFF,TGCGCCAGCAGCACCCGGAAGAGCCCAATTATGAACACTGAAGCTTTCTTT,TRBJ1-1,.,.,TRBV5-1
CASSSQGGPRGSPYEQYF,TGTGCCAGCAGCTCCCAGGGCGGGCCGAGGGGATCCCCCTACGAGCAGTACTTC,TRBJ2-7,once,.,TRBV7-9
CASSPPKLAGAYLSYNEQFF,TGTGCCAGCTCACCACCTAAACTAGCGGGGGCTTACCTCTCCTACAATGAGCAGTTCTTC,TRBJ2-1,.,TRBD2,TRBV18
CASRPMMNTEAFF,TGTGCCAGCAGGCCCATGATGAACACTGAAGCTTTCTTT,TRBJ1-1,once,.,TRBV27